Below, 31 T cell receptor beta chains from the same sample are listed, as sequenced in a study of monozygotic twins with inflammatory bowel disease. TCRdb reanalyzed the 5' RACE reads, giving one entry per CDR3 protein sequence and no DNA. The specimen's table records about 380,000 distinct CDR3 sequences. The sequencing sample was made of blood. These receptors all stem from a human donor with ulcerative colitis or Crohn's disease, or a healthy co-twin of an affected twin (not recorded which).

The chain is built from TRBV6-5 and TRBJ1-5. Germline CDR1 MNHEY, CDR2 SVGAGI. This CDR3 is built from 14 residues. This chain's CDR3 is CASSYSGRSRPQHF.

The chain joins TRBV20-1 to TRBJ2-3; TCRdb's D call, TRBD2, is unchecked because there is no DNA. Germline assignment: CDR1 DFQATT and CDR2 SNEGSKA (reference sequence). The CDR3 is made up of 14 amino acids. CDR3: CSAPGLARGDTQYF.

The chain is built from TRBV29-1 and TRBJ2-4. There are 12 residues in the CDR3. Germline CDR1 SQVTM, CDR2 ANQGSEA. CDR3: CSVRLAKNIQYF.

J is TRBJ2-5 and V is TRBV7-2; TCRdb indicates TRBD1, and absent DNA this call remains unverified. The CDR3 has 13 amino acids. Germline-derived CDR1 and CDR2 are SGHTA and FQGNSA. The CDR3 region is CASSSGQAETQYF.

The CDR3 is CASSDSSGGFNEQFF. V gene TRBV6-4 combines with J gene TRBJ2-1; the TCRdb D gene call, TRBD1, has no DNA to confirm it. CDR3 length: 15 residues. Looked up from germline, CDR1 is MRHNA and CDR2 is SNTAGT.

This chain links TRBV7-9 with TRBJ2-1; TCRdb reports TRBD1, a call that lacks DNA to check it against. This CDR3 contains 14 residues. The germline gives CDR1 SEHNR, CDR2 FQNEAQ (reference sequence). The CDR3 loop reads CASAIGGTEGEQFF.

V and J are TRBV7-2 and TRBJ1-1. Germline V gives CDR1 SGHTA, CDR2 FQGNSA. This CDR3 comprises 16 residues. This CDR3 reads CASTPFFEGWNTEAFF. Full variable domain (outside the CDR3, taken from reference TRBV7-2 and TRBJ1-1): GAGVSQSPSNKVTEKGKDVELRCDPISGHTALYWYRQSLGQGLEFLIYFQGNSAPDKSGLPSDRFSAERTGGSVSTLTIQRTQQEDSAVYLCASTPFFEGWNTEAFFGQGTRLTVV.

The chain carries TRBV3-1 and TRBJ2-5; the D call from TCRdb, TRBD1, cannot be confirmed without DNA. Germline V gives CDR1 LGHDT, CDR2 YNNKEL (reference sequence). This CDR3 contains 14 residues. CDR3 loop: CASSFTRTGRIQYF.

The chain has TRBV6-1 and TRBJ2-3; TCRdb gives TRBD1 as the D gene, but with no DNA this cannot be confirmed. The germline V gene encodes CDR1 MNHNS and CDR2 SASEGT. The CDR3 is 18 residues long. The CDR3 sequence is CASSPYLYSAGRTDTQYF.

The genes are TRBV5-1 and TRBJ2-7. This CDR3 is 16 amino acids long. Germline assignment: CDR1 SGHRS and CDR2 YFSETQ. The CDR3 protein is CASSLGPPESSYEQYF.

V usage is TRBV7-2 and J usage is TRBJ2-7. The CDR3 extends over 13 amino acids. The germline gives CDR1 SGHTA, CDR2 FQGNSA. The CDR3 loop is CASSPHSSYEQYF.

This sequence joins TRBV6-1 and TRBJ1-5. The germline V gene encodes CDR1 MNHNS and CDR2 SASEGT. There are 15 residues in the CDR3. CDR3 sequence: CASNVLGRSNQPQHF.

The genes are TRBV5-1 and TRBJ2-7. The CDR3 has 11 amino acids. Germline V gene sequence: CDR1 SGHRS, CDR2 YFSETQ. CDR3 amino acids: CASSLAAEQYF.

V gene TRBV27 combines with J gene TRBJ1-1. Germline V gene data show CDR1 as MNHEY and CDR2 as SMNVEV (reference sequence). The CDR3 extends over 15 amino acids. The CDR3 sequence: CASSFSSSVNTEAFF.

The rearrangement links TRBV11-1 to TRBJ2-2. From germline, CDR1 is SGHAT and CDR2 FQDESV (reference sequence). The CDR3 loop spans 18 amino acids. CDR3 region: CASSSFGDTRRYTGELFF. Based on the CDR3 plus reference TRBV11-1 and TRBJ2-2, the full variable domain is EAEVAQSPRYKITEKSQAVAFWCDPISGHATLYWYRQILGQGPELLVQFQDESVVDDSQLPKDRFSAERLKGVDSTLKIQPAELGDSAMYLCASSSFGDTRRYTGELFFGEGSRLTVL.

The chain recombines TRBV7-2 with TRBJ2-5. The CDR3 loop spans 14 amino acids. Per the germline V gene, CDR1 is SGHTA and CDR2 is FQGNSA. The CDR3 spells CASSLTQPQETRYF.

This chain connects TRBV5-1 to TRBJ2-5; without DNA, the TCRdb call of TRBD1 cannot be checked. This CDR3 contains 16 residues. Germline CDR1 SGHRS, CDR2 YFSETQ. The CDR3 sequence: CASSWGTVDGAETQYF.

The V and J genes are TRBV6-1 and TRBJ1-5; TCRdb designates TRBD1, a call that cannot be tested without DNA. There are 17 residues in the CDR3. Germline V gene data show CDR1 as MNHNS and CDR2 as SASEGT. The CDR3 here is CASSPPGQGTSNQPQHF.

V gene TRBV6-1 combines with J gene TRBJ2-1; TCRdb's assignment of TRBD1 cannot be checked, as there is no DNA. Per the germline V gene, CDR1 is MNHNS and CDR2 is SASEGT. This CDR3 region has 15 residues. This CDR3 reads CASGSRQGAYNEQFF.

This rearrangement joins TRBV20-1 to TRBJ1-5; there is no DNA to check the TCRdb D call of TRBD1. Germline V gene data show CDR1 as DFQATT and CDR2 as SNEGSKA (reference sequence). The CDR3 is 18 residues long. CDR3 loop: CSARGPGQGEVINQPQHF.

The J gene is TRBJ2-7, the V gene TRBV20-1. This CDR3 region has 12 residues. CDR1 is DFQATT, CDR2 SNEGSKA, per germline (reference sequence). CDR3 amino acids: CSAKERVGEQYF.

The chain has TRBV20-1 and TRBJ1-1; TCRdb lists TRBD1, though no DNA is available to test this call. Germline lookup yields CDR1 DFQATT and CDR2 SNEGSKA (reference sequence). The CDR3 has 12 residues. The CDR3: CSARDPGAEAFF.

The chain employs TRBV6-2 or TRBV6-3 and TRBJ2-4; TCRdb indicates TRBD1, and absent DNA this call remains unverified. CDR3 length: 17 amino acids. The germline V gene encodes CDR1 MNHEY and CDR2 SVGEGT. CDR3 protein: CASESSRGAGAKNIQYF.

The rearrangement links TRBV23-1 to TRBJ2-7; TCRdb designates TRBD1, a call that cannot be tested without DNA. TRBV23-1 is reported as an ORF; its role is uncertain. This CDR3 spans 16 amino acids. The CDR3 is CASSQPEGTDDYEQYF.

This chain connects TRBV15 to TRBJ2-3; checking the TCRdb D call of TRBD1 is not possible without DNA. This CDR3 is built from 16 residues. CDR1 and CDR2 (germline): LNHNV, YYDKDF (reference sequence). The CDR3 reads CATSRDLGDSTDTQYF.

This chain uses TRBV7-3 with TRBJ1-6. The V gene's germline CDR1 is SGHTA and CDR2 FQGTGA. The CDR3 runs to 15 residues. This CDR3 is CASSLLGSYNSPLHF.

This chain joins TRBV5-6 and TRBJ2-7; TCRdb's assignment of TRBD1 cannot be checked, as there is no DNA. Germline loops: CDR1 SGHDT, CDR2 YYEEEE. This CDR3 is built from 16 residues. CDR3 loop: CASSLLIGDSPYEQYF.

The chain carries TRBV18 and TRBJ1-5. The germline gives CDR1 KGHSH, CDR2 LQKENI. The CDR3 loop spans 12 amino acids. The chain's CDR3 is CASSAQGQPQHF.

The chain joins TRBV20-1 to TRBJ2-2; TCRdb returns TRBD1, unconfirmable since there is no DNA. The CDR3 runs 15 residues. In germline, CDR1 is DFQATT, CDR2 SNEGSKA (reference sequence). The chain's CDR3 is CSASDRARSPGELFF.

The V and J genes are TRBV18 and TRBJ1-1; TCRdb designates TRBD1, a call that cannot be tested without DNA. The CDR3 has 14 residues. Germline V gene data show CDR1 as KGHSH and CDR2 as LQKENI. This chain's CDR3 is CASSQGSGDTEAFF.

V usage is TRBV6-5 and J usage is TRBJ1-1. From germline, CDR1 is MNHEY and CDR2 SVGAGI. This CDR3 is 12 amino acids long. CDR3 sequence reads: CASHHLDGKAFF.